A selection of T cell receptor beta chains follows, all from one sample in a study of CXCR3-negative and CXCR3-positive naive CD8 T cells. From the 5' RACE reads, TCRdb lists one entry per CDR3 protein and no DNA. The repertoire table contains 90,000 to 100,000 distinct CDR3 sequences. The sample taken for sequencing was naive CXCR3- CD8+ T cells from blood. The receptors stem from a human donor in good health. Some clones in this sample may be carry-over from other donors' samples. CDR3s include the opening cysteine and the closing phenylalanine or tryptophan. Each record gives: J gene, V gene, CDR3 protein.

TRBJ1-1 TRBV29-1 CSVEDDMAEAFF
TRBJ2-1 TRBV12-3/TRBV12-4 CASRSLWDGYNEQLF
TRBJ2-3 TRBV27 CASSLSGWGPTDTQYF
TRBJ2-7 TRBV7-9 CASSPSGGEVSYEQYF
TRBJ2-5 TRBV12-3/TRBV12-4 CASSLLPPSRETQYF
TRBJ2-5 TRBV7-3 CASSLAYQETQYF
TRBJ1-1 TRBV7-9 CASSLWTGPNTEAFF
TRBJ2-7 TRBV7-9 CATGAQTYEQYF
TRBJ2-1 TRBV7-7 CASSFRASGREEQFF
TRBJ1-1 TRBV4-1 CASSILWAQGLTEAFF
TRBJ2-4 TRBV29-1 CSVRRGQNIQYF
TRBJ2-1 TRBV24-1 CATRGGYNEQFF
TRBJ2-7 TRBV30 CAWSGRGLYEQYF
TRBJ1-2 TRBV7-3 CASSRPESVPIYGYTF
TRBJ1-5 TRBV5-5 CASSSGQGTQPQHF
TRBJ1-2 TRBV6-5 CASRILDGPYGYTF
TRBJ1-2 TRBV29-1 CSVNGLLQGEGDYTF
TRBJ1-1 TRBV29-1 CSVERGNNEAFF
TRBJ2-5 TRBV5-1 CASSQSSGMQETQYF
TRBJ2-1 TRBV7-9 CASSPSGSSYNVQFF
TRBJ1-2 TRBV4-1 CASSHGNYGYTF
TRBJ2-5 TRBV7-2 CAGTKGDRGETQYF
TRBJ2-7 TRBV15 CATSFEPGSSYEQYF
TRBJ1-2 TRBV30 CAWMRGSGYTF
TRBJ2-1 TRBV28 CASRSLAGYNEQFF